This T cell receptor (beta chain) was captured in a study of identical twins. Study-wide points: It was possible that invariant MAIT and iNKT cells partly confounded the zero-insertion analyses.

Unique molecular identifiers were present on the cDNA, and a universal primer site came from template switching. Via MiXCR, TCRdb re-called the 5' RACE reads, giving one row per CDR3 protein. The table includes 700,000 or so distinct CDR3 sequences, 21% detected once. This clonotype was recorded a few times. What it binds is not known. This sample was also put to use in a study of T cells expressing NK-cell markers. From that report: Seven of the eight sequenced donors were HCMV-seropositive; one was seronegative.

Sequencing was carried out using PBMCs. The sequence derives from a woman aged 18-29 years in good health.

The CDR3 sequence is CATSRAGGLAGASMGTTDTQYF. In DNA, the CDR3 is TGTGCCACCAGCAGGGCCGGGGGGCTAGCGGGAGCTAGTATGGGAACCACAGATACGCAGTATTTT. The chain combines TRBV15 with TRBJ2-3; TRBD2 agrees at 10 bases. Germline V gene data show CDR1 as LNHNV and CDR2 as YYDKDF (reference sequence). Trimming cost V 3 bases and J 2 bases; bases outside gene matches: 23. The CDR3 runs to 22 residues.